These T cell receptor beta chains were read from a single sample in a study of blood T cell repertoires in COVID-19. Assay used: immunoSEQ multiplex PCR; TCRdb lists only in-frame clones, some missing. Seen here are hundreds of thousands of clones, around 91% observed once, and the top ten hold less than 3.5%. Sequencing was done on a sample of peripheral blood. These TCRs come from a woman aged 18 to 35 who had recovered from COVID-19. Each CDR3 is given with its conserved first and last residue. Each record gives: J gene, D gene, V gene, clone size, CDR3 DNA, CDR3 protein. D genes are given only for firm matches. The listing skips clone size in some rows; elsewhere it reads once, few, many or a size class.

TRBJ1-2 | - | TRBV27 | - | TGTGCCAGCAGTTTCGTGCAGGGGCTTCAAGCTAACTATGGCTACACCTTC | CASSFVQGLQANYGYTF
TRBJ2-5 | - | TRBV11-2 | - | TGTGCCAGCAGCCTAACCACCCCAGCGGTGGGCCAAGAGACCCAGTACTTC | CASSLTTPAVGQETQYF
TRBJ2-5 | - | TRBV6-6 | - | TGTGCCAGCAGGCGAACCATACCGGGACTCTCCCAAGAGACCCAGTACTTC | CASRRTIPGLSQETQYF
TRBJ1-1 | - | TRBV29-1 | - | TGCAGCGTTGGGGCAGCTGGGGCTTTCTTT | CSVGAAGAFF
TRBJ1-2 | - | TRBV2 | - | TGTGCCAGCAAGAGGCCTCCGGGAGGCTACACCTTC | CASKRPPGGYTF
TRBJ1-1 | - | TRBV21-1 | - | TGTGCCAGCAGCAAAGCTCGCACTGAAGCTTTCTTT | CASSKARTEAFF
TRBJ2-1 | TRBD2 | TRBV27 | - | TGTGCCAGCAAGGGGCCTAGCGGGAGTCCGGGTTCCTCTGGGCCCTACAATGAGCAGTTCTTC | CASKGPSGSPGSSGPYNEQFF
TRBJ2-5 | - | TRBV6-5 | - | TGTGCCAGCAGTTACCTTCAGGGTGGTGGGGAGACCCAGTACTTC | CASSYLQGGGETQYF
TRBJ1-1 | - | TRBV9 | - | TGTGCCAGCAGCGTAACCGGAGCGGGGACTGAAGCTTTCTTT | CASSVTGAGTEAFF
TRBJ2-2 | TRBD2 | TRBV10-3 | - | TGTGCCATCAGTTCTAGCGGGAGCGTTGGCACCGGGGAGCTGTTTTTT | CAISSSGSVGTGELFF
TRBJ1-2 | - | TRBV19 | - | TGTGCCAGTAGTATAAGGGGGAACTATGGCTACACCTTC | CASSIRGNYGYTF
TRBJ2-3 | - | TRBV7-6 | - | TGTGCCAGCAGCAAACGGGTCGATACGCAGTATTTT | CASSKRVDTQYF
TRBJ2-4 | TRBD1 | TRBV10-1 | - | TGCGCCAGCAACTTAACTATGACAGGGGTCCGGGCCAAAAACATTCAGTACTTC | CASNLTMTGVRAKNIQYF
TRBJ2-3 | - | TRBV5-1 | - | TGCGCCAGCAGCTTGGCCCCAGGGCCCTCTAGCACAGATACGCAGTATTTT | CASSLAPGPSSTDTQYF
TRBJ1-2 | TRBD1 | TRBV9 | - | TGTGCCAGCACCCACAGGGGCCCCTTCTCTAACTATGGCTACACCTTC | CASTHRGPFSNYGYTF
TRBJ2-2 | - | TRBV6-2/TRBV6-3 | - | TGTGCCAGCAGTCCCCCGCCGAGTGATCAGGGTTTTCGCACCGGGGAGCTGTTTTTT | CASSPPPSDQGFRTGELFF
TRBJ1-1 | - | TRBV12-1 | - | TGTGCCAGCAGCTCCTCCAAGTCGTTTTGGGGAGGTTTCTTT | CASSSSKSFWGGFF
TRBJ2-3 | - | TRBV3-1/TRBV3-2 | - | TGTGCCAGCAGCCACAAAGTGGTTCGGGACACAGATACGCAGTATTTT | CASSHKVVRDTDTQYF
TRBJ1-3 | TRBD1 | TRBV14 | - | TGTGCCAGCAGCCGAGTGGACAGGGTGGATGGAAACACCATATATTTT | CASSRVDRVDGNTIYF
TRBJ2-3 | - | TRBV20-1 | - | TGCAGTGCTAGTGGGCAGAGCACAGATACGCAGTATTTT | CSASGQSTDTQYF
TRBJ2-1 | TRBD2 | TRBV9 | few | TGTGCCAGCAGCGAGGAGGCTAGCGGCCTGGTTTACAATGAGCAGTTCTTC | CASSEEASGLVYNEQFF
TRBJ2-1 | TRBD2 | TRBV19 | - | TGTGCCAGTACCATGAACTGGGAGCGGGAGAGGGATGAGCAGTTCTTC | CASTMNWERERDEQFF
TRBJ2-5 | TRBD1 | TRBV2 | once | TGTGCCGGGGGGACAGGGGGCGAGGTGGCCCAGTACTTC | CAGGTGGEVAQYF
TRBJ1-6 | - | TRBV14 | - | TGTGCCAGCAGCCAAACCAAAAAAAGGGGTCCCCTCCACTTT | CASSQTKKRGPLHF
TRBJ2-5 | TRBD2 | TRBV6-5 | once | TGTGCCAGCCGACGGGGGGAGGTGGAGACCCAGTACTTC | CASRRGEVETQYF
TRBJ1-1 | - | TRBV7-2 | - | TGTGCCAGCAGCTTAGTCGGGGTTAACACTGAAGCTTTCTTT | CASSLVGVNTEAFF